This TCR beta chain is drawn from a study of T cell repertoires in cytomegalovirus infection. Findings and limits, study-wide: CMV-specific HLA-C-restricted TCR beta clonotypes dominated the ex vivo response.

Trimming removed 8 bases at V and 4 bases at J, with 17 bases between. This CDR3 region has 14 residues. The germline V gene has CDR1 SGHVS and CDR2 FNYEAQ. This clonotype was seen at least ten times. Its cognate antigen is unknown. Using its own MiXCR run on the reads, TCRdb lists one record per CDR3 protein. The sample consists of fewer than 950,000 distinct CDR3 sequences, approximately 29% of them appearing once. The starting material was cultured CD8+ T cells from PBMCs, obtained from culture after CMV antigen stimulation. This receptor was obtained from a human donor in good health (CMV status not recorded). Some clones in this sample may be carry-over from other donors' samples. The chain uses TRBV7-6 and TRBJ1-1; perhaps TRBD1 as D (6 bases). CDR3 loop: CASGNGGDGTEAFF. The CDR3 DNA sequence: TGTGCCAGCGGAAACGGGGGCGACGGCACTGAAGCTTTCTTT.